Listed below are T cell receptor beta chains from one sample, sequenced in a study of cytomegalovirus exposure and HLA in healthy donors. The protocol was immunoSEQ multiplex PCR, while the TCRdb copy is restricted to in-frame clones and leaves out a portion. Found here are around 100,000 clones; the top ten clones hold roughly 3.4%. Sequencing was done on a sample of PBMCs. Receptors originate from a woman between 25 and 40 years old in good health and CMV-seronegative. Both conserved end residues are part of each CDR3. Each record gives: J gene, D gene, V gene, CDR3 length, CDR3 DNA, CDR3 protein. D genes are given only for firm matches.

TRBJ2-3 TRBD2 TRBV5-1 16 TGCGCCAGCAGTACCGGGACTAGCGGGGGGGCTGGTTCGCAGTATTTT CASSTGTSGGAGSQYF
TRBJ2-1 TRBD2 TRBV2 16 TGTGCCAGCAGGAGAGCGAGCGGGGGGTTTTACAATGAGCAGTTCTTC CASRRASGGFYNEQFF
TRBJ2-3 . TRBV19 15 TGTGCCAGTAGTATCTTCTACCCTGGCACAGATACGCAGTATTTT CASSIFYPGTDTQYF
TRBJ2-7 TRBD1 TRBV27 14 TGTGCCAGCAGTCCGTACGACAGGGCACGCGAGCAGTACTTC CASSPYDRAREQYF
TRBJ2-1 TRBD2 TRBV19 15 TGTGCCAGTAGTATCGGGCTAGCGGGAGGGGGTGAGCAGTTCTTC CASSIGLAGGGEQFF
TRBJ2-7 . TRBV7-7 15 TGTGCTAGCAGCTTAGCGGCAGGGGTCACCTACGAGCAGTACTTC CASSLAAGVTYEQYF
TRBJ1-5 . TRBV7-8 12 TGTGCCAGCAGCCCCGTCGGGCAGCCCCAGCATTTT CASSPVGQPQHF
TRBJ2-4 . TRBV29-1 13 TGCAGCGTTGCGCCCGTAGCCGAAAACATTCAGTACTTC CSVAPVAENIQYF
TRBJ2-2 . TRBV7-3 17 TGTGCCAGCAGCTTAACACCCCGGGGGGCGACCACCGGGGAGCTGTTTTTT CASSLTPRGATTGELFF
TRBJ2-1 TRBD1 TRBV6-5 15 TGTGCCAGCAGTTACTTCGAGGGGGCGAGGAATGAGCAGTTCTTC CASSYFEGARNEQFF
TRBJ2-7 TRBD1 TRBV5-5 15 TGTGCCAGCAGCTTGGTGGGCAGGGGGACCTACGAGCAGTACTTC CASSLVGRGTYEQYF
TRBJ2-3 . TRBV2 13 TGTGCCAGCAGTGAGGAGGGAACCTATACGCAGTATTTT CASSEEGTYTQYF
TRBJ1-4 TRBD1 TRBV15 17 TGTGCCACCAGGCCAGGACAGGAGGAAATTACTAATGAAAAACTGTTTTTT CATRPGQEEITNEKLFF
TRBJ2-3 TRBD1 TRBV5-5 14 TGTGCCAGCAGCTTGGACAGGGGGACAGATACGCAGTATTTT CASSLDRGTDTQYF
TRBJ2-1 TRBD2 TRBV27 17 TGTGCCAGCAGTACCACTTTTACTAGCGGGGGATACAATGAGCAGTTCTTC CASSTTFTSGGYNEQFF
TRBJ2-1 . TRBV12-5 17 TGTGCTAGTGGCTCATCCATGGCGGGTTTTTCCTACAATGAGCAGTTCTTC CASGSSMAGFSYNEQFF